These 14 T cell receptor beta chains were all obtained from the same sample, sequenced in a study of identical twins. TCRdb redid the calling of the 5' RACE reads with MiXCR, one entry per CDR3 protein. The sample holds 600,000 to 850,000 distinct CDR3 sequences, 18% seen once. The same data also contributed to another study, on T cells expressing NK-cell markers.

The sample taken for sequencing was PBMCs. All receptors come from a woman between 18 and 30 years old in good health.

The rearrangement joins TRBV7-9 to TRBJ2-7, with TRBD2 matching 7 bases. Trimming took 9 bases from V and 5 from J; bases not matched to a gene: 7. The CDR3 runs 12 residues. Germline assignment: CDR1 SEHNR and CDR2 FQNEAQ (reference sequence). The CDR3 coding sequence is TGTGCCAGTGCGGCGGGAGCCAACGAGCAGTACTTC. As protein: CASAAGANEQYF.

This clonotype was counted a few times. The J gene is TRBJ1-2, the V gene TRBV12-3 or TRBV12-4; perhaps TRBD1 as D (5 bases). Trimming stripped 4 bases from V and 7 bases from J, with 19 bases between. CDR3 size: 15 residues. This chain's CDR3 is CASSWAAGRVGGYTF. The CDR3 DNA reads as TGTGCCAGCAGTTGGGCCGCGGGACGGGTCGGTGGCTACACCTTC.

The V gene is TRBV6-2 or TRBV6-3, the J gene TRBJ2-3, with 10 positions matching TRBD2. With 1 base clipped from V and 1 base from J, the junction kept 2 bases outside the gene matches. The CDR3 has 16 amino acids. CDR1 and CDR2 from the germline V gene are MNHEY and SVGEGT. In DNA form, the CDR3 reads TGTGCCAGCAGTTACTTAGGGACTAGCGGCACAGATACGCAGTATTTT. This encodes CASSYLGTSGTDTQYF.

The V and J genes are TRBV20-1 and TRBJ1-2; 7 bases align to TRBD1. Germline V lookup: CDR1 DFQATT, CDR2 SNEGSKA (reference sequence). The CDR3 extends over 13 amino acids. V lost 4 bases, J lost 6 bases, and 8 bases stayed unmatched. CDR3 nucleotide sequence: TGCAGTGCTACCCAGGACAGGAGTGATGGCTACACCTTC. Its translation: CSATQDRSDGYTF.

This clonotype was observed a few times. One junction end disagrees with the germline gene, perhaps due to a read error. Here the CDR3 DNA reads TGTGCCAGCAGCGTAGCGGGATTCACAGATACGCAGTATTTT. Protein sequence: CASSVAGFTDTQYF. The chain joins TRBV7-9 to TRBJ2-3; 8 bases agree with TRBD2. This CDR3 spans 14 amino acids. Germline V CDR1 and CDR2: SEHNR, FQNEAQ (reference sequence).

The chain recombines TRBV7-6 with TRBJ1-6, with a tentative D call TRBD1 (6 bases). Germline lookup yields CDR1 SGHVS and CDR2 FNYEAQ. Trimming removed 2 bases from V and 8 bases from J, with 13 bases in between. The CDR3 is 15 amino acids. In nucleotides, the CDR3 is TGTGCCAGCAGCTTAATTGGTCCAGGGGATTCACCCCTCCACTTT. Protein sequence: CASSLIGPGDSPLHF.

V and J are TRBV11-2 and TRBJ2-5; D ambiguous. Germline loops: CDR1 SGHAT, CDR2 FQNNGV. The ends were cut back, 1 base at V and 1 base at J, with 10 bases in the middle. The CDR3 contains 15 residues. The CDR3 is CASSLVAGFQETQYF. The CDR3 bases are TGTGCCAGCAGCTTAGTCGCAGGCTTCCAAGAGACCCAGTACTTC.

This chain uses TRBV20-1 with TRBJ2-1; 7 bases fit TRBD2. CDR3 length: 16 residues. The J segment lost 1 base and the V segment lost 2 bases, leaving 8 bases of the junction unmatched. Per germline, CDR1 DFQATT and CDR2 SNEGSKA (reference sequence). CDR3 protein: CSARLAEHFSYNEQFF. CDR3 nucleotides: TGCAGTGCTAGACTAGCGGAACACTTTTCCTACAATGAGCAGTTCTTC.

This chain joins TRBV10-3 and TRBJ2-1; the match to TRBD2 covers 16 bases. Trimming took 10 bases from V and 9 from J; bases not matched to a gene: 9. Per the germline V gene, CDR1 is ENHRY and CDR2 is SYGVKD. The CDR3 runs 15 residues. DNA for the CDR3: TGTGCCACACTCTTAGGGACTAGCGGGAGGGGTGAGCAGTTCTTC. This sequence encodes CATLLGTSGRGEQFF.

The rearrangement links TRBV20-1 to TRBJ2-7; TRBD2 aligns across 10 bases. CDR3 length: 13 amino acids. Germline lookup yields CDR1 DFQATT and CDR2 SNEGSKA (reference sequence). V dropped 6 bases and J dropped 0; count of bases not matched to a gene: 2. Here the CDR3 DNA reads TGCAGTGCCGGACTAGCGGACTCCTACGAGCAGTACTTC. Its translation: CSAGLADSYEQYF.

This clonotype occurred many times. Here the CDR3 DNA reads TGCAGCGTAACACAAGGGTGGGGTACGATTTCTAACAATGAGCAGTTCTTC. Its translation is CSVTQGWGTISNNEQFF. The chain carries TRBV29-1 and TRBJ2-1; D not certain. The germline gives CDR1 SQVTM, CDR2 ANQGSEA. This CDR3 comprises 17 residues. V shed 6 bases and J shed 5 bases, with 26 bases lying between them.

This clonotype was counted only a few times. CDR3 coding DNA: TGTGCTATGGAGGGGGGCCGGTGGGATACGCAGTATTTT. Protein sequence: CAMEGGRWDTQYF. This sequence joins TRBV21-1 and TRBJ2-3; TRBD1, the table's D call, lacks a check against the DNA. TRBV21-1 constitutes a pseudogene. The CDR3 runs to 13 residues.

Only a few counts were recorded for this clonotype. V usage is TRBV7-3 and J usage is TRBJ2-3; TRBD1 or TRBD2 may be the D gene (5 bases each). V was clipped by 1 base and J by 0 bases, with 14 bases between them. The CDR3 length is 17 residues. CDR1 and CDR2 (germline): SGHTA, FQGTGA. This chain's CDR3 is CASSLKAGDLSTDTQYF. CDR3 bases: TGTGCCAGCAGCTTAAAGGCCGGGGACCTAAGCACAGATACGCAGTATTTT. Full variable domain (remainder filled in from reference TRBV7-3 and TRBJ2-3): GAGVSQTPSNKVTEKGKYVELRCDPISGHTALYWYRQSLGQGPEFLIYFQGTGAADDSGLPNDRFFAVRPEGSVSTLKIQRTERGDSAVYLCASSLKAGDLSTDTQYFGPGTRLTVL.

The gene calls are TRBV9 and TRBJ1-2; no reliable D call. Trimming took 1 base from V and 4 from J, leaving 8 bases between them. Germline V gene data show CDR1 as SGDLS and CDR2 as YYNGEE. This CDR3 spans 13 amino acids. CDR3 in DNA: TGTGCCAGCAGCGTACTGGGTACCTATGGCTACACCTTC. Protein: CASSVLGTYGYTF. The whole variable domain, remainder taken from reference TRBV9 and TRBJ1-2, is DSGVTQTPKHLITATGQRVTLRCSPRSGDLSVYWYQQSLDQGLQFLIQYYNGEERAKGNILERFSAQQFPDLHSELNLSSLELGDSALYFCASSVLGTYGYTFGSGTRLTVV.